This T cell receptor (beta chain) is drawn from a study of T cells in Graves' hyperthyroidism and ophthalmopathy. Thyroid ultrasound and orbital computed tomography, with clinical symptoms and serum thyroxine and TRAb, informed diagnoses. This clonotype was detected ten times or more. Antigen: not known. General study results and limits: Clonotypes that were expanded in thyroid above 0.001 mostly appeared in blood too.

RNA transcripts gave rise to amplified TCR beta CDR3 regions. With the HTBI primer set, the TCR CDR3 went through a first round of RT-PCR. TCRdb reprocessed the multiplex PCR reads with MiXCR, giving one entry per CDR3 protein. The repertoire includes a few hundred thousand distinct CDR3 sequences, 46% of them detected once, and around 20% sits in the top ten. The V gene end was trimmed by 3 bases and the J gene end by 6 bases; junction bases not matched to a gene: 6. Germline CDR1 is MGHRA and CDR2 is YSYEKL. CDR3 length: 15 amino acids. Sequenced sample: peripheral blood or thyroid tissue (not recorded which). The sequence was obtained from an adult woman with Graves' disease, either hyperthyroidism or ophthalmopathy (not recorded which). The genes are TRBV4-1 and TRBJ1-3, with 9 bases lining up with TRBD1. CDR3 DNA: TGCGCCAGCAGCCAGCCCGGACAGGGGAAAAACACCATATATTTT. It specifies CASSQPGQGKNTIYF.